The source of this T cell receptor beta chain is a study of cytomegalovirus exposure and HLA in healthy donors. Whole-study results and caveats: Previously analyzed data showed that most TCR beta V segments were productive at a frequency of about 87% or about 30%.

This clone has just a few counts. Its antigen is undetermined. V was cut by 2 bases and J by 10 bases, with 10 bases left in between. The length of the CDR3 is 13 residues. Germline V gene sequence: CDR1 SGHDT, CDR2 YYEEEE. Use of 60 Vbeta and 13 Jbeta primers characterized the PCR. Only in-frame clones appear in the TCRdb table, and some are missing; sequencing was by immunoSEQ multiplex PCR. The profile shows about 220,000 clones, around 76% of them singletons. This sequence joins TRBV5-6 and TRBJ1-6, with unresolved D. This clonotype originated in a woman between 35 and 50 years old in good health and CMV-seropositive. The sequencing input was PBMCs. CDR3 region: CASSFGEISPLHF. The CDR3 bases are TGTGCCAGCAGCTTCGGAGAAATCTCACCCCTCCACTTT.